The rows below give T cell receptor beta chains drawn from one sample of a study of T cells after posttransplantation cyclophosphamide. Data came from immunoSEQ multiplex PCR; TCRdb stores just in-frame clones and leaves some out. The sample contains around 3,300 clones, more than 75% of which appear only once. The source was PBMCs, collected 150 to 200 days after allogeneic stem cell transplant with posttransplant cyclophosphamide. The source is a male patient between 55 and 70 years old who received an allogeneic stem cell transplant from a related donor and was CMV-positive. Certain T cells may be donor cells from the graft. CDR3s leave out the opening cysteine and the closing phenylalanine or tryptophan. A D gene is named only where the DNA matches it firmly.

j_call	d_call	v_call	cdr3_aa
TRBJ2-5	TRBD2	TRBV28	ASSLWGPGGGAGYQETQY
TRBJ2-3	-	TRBV19	ASSILGAKTDTQY
TRBJ2-6	TRBD1	TRBV11-2	ASSLVLGQGASGANVLT
TRBJ1-6	TRBD1	TRBV4-2	ASSQGYPGQSSYNSPLH
TRBJ2-1	TRBD1	TRBV7-2	ASSTGTGGFNEQF
TRBJ2-3	TRBD2	TRBV9	ASSKGLAADTQY
TRBJ1-2	-	TRBV6-1	ASTPSDSLYGYT
TRBJ2-7	TRBD2	TRBV27	ASSFLASGSYEQY
TRBJ2-3	-	TRBV10-3	AIRGGQSTDTQY
TRBJ1-5	TRBD1	TRBV28	ASRPTGLGIQPQH
TRBJ2-1	TRBD2	TRBV30	AWSVGLAGGNEQF
TRBJ2-6	TRBD1	TRBV19	ASSISGTGYSGANVLT
TRBJ2-1	TRBD2	TRBV7-2	ASSYSGKSSYNEQF
TRBJ1-2	TRBD1	TRBV7-2	ASSFGQGNYGYT
TRBJ2-3	-	TRBV7-2	ASSLVPRGASTDTQY
TRBJ1-1	-	TRBV28	ASSSPTTRYTEAF
TRBJ2-1	TRBD2	TRBV11-3	ASSPGGLAGRNEQF
TRBJ2-1	-	TRBV28	ATGIYSYNEQF
TRBJ1-5	TRBD1	TRBV10-3	AISESGQTNQPQH
TRBJ2-1	TRBD1	TRBV7-9	ASSLLGQGANNEQF
TRBJ1-6	-	TRBV28	ASSLVRSSYNPPLH
TRBJ1-6	-	TRBV6-5	ASSYSKGRGDSPLH
TRBJ1-5	TRBD1	TRBV19	ASDTGGRGNQPQH
TRBJ2-1	TRBD1	TRBV29-1	SVVPGQGARGNEQF
TRBJ2-3	-	TRBV4-3	ASSQGGGLKATQY
TRBJ1-4	-	TRBV7-2	ASSPGYGNEKLF
TRBJ2-3	-	TRBV10-3	AISGGGTDTQY
TRBJ2-3	TRBD1	TRBV10-3	AISEGTGFEDTQY
TRBJ1-5	-	TRBV5-5	ASSLYPATPDSNQPQH
TRBJ1-3	TRBD1	TRBV19	ASSTGTGNSGNTIY
TRBJ2-2	TRBD1	TRBV5-4	ASSKRTGAGAGELF
TRBJ2-7	-	TRBV7-2	ASSQTLGAAYEQY
TRBJ2-7	TRBD1	TRBV2	ASEKGTGTSTYEQY
TRBJ2-5	TRBD1	TRBV5-4	ATQTGALETQY
TRBJ1-6	-	TRBV9	ASSIEASSYNSPLH
TRBJ2-5	TRBD2	TRBV5-8	ASSLLPGLAGETQY
TRBJ1-4	TRBD1	TRBV6-1	ASSAPDREKLF
TRBJ2-7	TRBD1	TRBV6-1	ASSARTGGTDEQY
TRBJ2-7	-	TRBV5-1	ASSSGLRAKEQY
TRBJ1-2	-	TRBV30	AGREGFNYGYT